One T cell receptor beta chain is described in this entry. What it recognizes is unknown. In the same sample, other DNA sequences code for this CDR3. The whole isolated RNA underwent reverse transcription, so sequencing captured expressed TCRB transcripts. Clones were read by immunoSEQ multiplex PCR, and TCRdb kept only the in-frame ones, dropping some. The sample records some 150,000 clones, about 12% being singletons. The CDR3 length is 13 residues. Trimming stripped 5 bases from V and 4 bases from J, with 12 bases between. Germline CDR1 reads GTSNPN; CDR2 reads SVGIG (reference sequence). The sample originates from a study of beta chain features in type 1 diabetes. Points from the study as a whole: At VDJ recombination sites, type 1 diabetes patients had fewer insertions and more deleted nucleotides. In all four CD4+ subsets, TCRB CDR3 length was significantly, moderately reduced in type 1 diabetes.

Stem cell-like memory, regulatory, central memory and naive CD4+ cells were sorted via CD45RO/CCR7/CD25/CD127/CD95/CD27. The receptor was derived from a man younger than 35 with type 1 diabetes. What was sequenced was central memory CD4+ T cells from blood. The V call is TRBV30, the J call TRBJ1-5, with D perhaps matching TRBD1 (6 bases). The CDR3 is CAWSEDSNQPQHF. The CDR3 nucleotides are TGTGCCTGGTCCGAGGACAGTAATCAGCCCCAGCATTTT.